The present T cell receptor beta chain was sequenced within a study of T cells expressing NK-cell markers. No DNA is given; TCRdb re-called the 5' RACE reads and lists each CDR3 protein once. The table lists around 550,000 distinct CDR3 sequences, with approximately 3.6% in the top ten. The CDR3 extends over 15 amino acids. Germline CDR1 is ENHRY and CDR2 is SYGVKD. The sample taken for sequencing was blood T cells: a sorted CD56 or NKG2C T cell subset, CD4+ or CD8+ T cells, or bulk PBMC T cells (not recorded which). V and J are TRBV10-3 and TRBJ2-3; TCRdb indicates TRBD1, and absent DNA this call remains unverified. The clonotype originates from a man between 18 and 35 years old in good health. The CDR3 here is CASNLGAGHTDTQYF.